Given below is one TCR beta chain in context. This entry comes from a study of blood T cell repertoires in COVID-19. Original methodology: The assay estimated nucleated cells by amplifying reference gene primers. The assay was immunoSEQ multiplex PCR, and TCRdb's table has in-frame clones only and misses some. V and J calls plus clone size are reproduced from that table; the DNA served to infer D and trimming. The table records tens of thousands of clones, 84% of them present only once. One Seattle source followed patients from active infection through their disease course. The CDR3 extends over 17 amino acids. Germline-derived CDR1 and CDR2 are SEHNR and FQNEAQ (reference sequence). Trimming left V 5 bases short and J 0 bases short, with 16 bases between.

The rearrangement links TRBV7-9 to TRBJ2-2; tentatively, D is TRBD2 (7 bases). The sample was peripheral blood. This receptor was identified in a man aged 55 to 69 with COVID-19, enrolled during active disease. CDR3 sequence: CASSRSGDTTNTGELFF. The DNA of the CDR3 is TGTGCCAGCAGCCGAAGCGGGGACACCACGAACACCGGGGAGCTGTTTTTT.